This TCR beta chain was captured by sequencing in a study of radiotherapy plus CTLA-4 blockade in lung cancer. Study-level information: Objective response was observed in roughly a sixth of patients, and disease control in 30% to 40%.

Notes on the study in general: Interferon-beta, together with early blood T cell clone dynamics, reportedly best predicted response. Once radiotherapy plus ipilimumab had been given, TCR clones derived from tumor expanded in blood.

Assay used: immunoSEQ multiplex PCR; TCRdb lists only in-frame clones, some missing. This table holds around 40,000 clones, just over 85% found once. In regard to this clone: The antigen remains undetermined. Germline and junction disagree at one end, which may indicate a read error.

The CDR3 sequence is 14 residues long. In germline, CDR1 is MDHEN, CDR2 SYDVKM. This clonotype originated in a human donor with non-small cell lung cancer whose response to radiotherapy plus ipilimumab could not be evaluated. This sample comprised peripheral blood, obtained from a patient treated with radiotherapy plus ipilimumab. V gene TRBV28 combines with J gene TRBJ2-4, with TRBD1 identical over 8 bases. The CDR3 region is CASSLSGTGNIQHF. In DNA, the CDR3 is TGTGCCAGCAGTTTATCGGGGACAGGAAACATTCAGCACTTC.